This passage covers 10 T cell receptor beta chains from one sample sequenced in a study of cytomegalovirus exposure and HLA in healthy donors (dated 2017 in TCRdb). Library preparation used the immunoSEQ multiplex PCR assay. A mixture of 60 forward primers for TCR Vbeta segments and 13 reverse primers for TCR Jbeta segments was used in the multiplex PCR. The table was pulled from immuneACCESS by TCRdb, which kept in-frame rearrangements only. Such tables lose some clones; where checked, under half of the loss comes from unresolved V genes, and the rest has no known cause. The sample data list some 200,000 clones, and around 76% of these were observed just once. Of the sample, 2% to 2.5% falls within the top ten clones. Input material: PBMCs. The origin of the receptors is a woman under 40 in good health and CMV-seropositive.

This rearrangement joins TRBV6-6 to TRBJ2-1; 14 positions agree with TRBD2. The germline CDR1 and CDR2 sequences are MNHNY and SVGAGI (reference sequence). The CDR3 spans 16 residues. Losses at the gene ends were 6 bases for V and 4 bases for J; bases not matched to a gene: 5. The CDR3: CASRLGTSGRYNEQFF. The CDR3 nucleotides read TGTGCCAGCAGGCTAGGGACTAGCGGGAGATACAATGAGCAGTTCTTC.

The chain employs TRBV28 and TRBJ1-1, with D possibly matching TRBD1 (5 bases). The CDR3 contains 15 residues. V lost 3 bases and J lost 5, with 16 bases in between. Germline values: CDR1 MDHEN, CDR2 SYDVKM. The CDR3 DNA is TGTGCCAGCAGTTTTCTTGAAGGTCGGGGGACTGAAGCTTTCTTT. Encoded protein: CASSFLEGRGTEAFF.

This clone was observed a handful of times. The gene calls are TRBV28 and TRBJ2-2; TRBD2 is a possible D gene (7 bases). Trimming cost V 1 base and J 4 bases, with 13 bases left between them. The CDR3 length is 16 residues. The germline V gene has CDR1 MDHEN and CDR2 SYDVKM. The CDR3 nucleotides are TGTGCCAGCAGTTTATTTGCGGGGGCGGGCACCGGGGAGCTGTTTTTT. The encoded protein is CASSLFAGAGTGELFF.

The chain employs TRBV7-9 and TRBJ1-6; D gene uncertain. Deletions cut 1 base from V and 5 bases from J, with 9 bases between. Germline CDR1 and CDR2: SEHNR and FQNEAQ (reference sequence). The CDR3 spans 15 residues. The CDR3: CASSLGSVNNSPLHF. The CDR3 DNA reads TGTGCCAGCAGCTTAGGATCAGTGAATAATTCACCCCTCCACTTT.

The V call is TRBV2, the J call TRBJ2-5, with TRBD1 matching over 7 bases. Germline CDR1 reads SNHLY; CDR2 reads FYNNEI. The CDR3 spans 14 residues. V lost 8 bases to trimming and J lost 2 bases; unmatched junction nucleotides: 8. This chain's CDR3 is CASVTGTAQETQYF. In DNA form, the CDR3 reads TGTGCCAGCGTAACCGGGACAGCTCAAGAGACCCAGTACTTC.

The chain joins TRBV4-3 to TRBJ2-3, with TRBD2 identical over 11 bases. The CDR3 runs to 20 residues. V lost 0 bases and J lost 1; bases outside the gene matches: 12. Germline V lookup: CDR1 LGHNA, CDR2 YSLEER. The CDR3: CASSQETPRLAGNRTDTQYF. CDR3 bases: TGCGCCAGCAGCCAAGAAACCCCTAGACTAGCGGGAAACCGCACAGATACGCAGTATTTT.

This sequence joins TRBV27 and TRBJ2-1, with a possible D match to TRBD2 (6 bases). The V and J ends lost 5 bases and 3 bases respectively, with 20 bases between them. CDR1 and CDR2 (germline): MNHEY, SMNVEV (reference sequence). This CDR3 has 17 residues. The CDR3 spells CASSPRDGLFGYNEQFF. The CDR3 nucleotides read TGTGCCAGCAGTCCCCGGGACGGACTATTTGGCTACAATGAGCAGTTCTTC.

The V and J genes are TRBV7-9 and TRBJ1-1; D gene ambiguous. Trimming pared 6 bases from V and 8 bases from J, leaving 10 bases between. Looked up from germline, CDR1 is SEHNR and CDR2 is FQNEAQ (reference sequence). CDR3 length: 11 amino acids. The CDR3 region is CASSWAEEAFF. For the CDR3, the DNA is TGTGCCAGCAGTTGGGCAGAGGAAGCTTTCTTT.

CDR3: CASSPRDKTYEQYF. The CDR3 DNA sequence: TGCGCCAGCAGCCCCCGGGACAAGACCTACGAGCAGTACTTC. The chain recombines TRBV5-1 with TRBJ2-7, with D maybe TRBD1 (6 bases). Germline V gives CDR1 SGHRS, CDR2 YFSETQ. Trimming took off 4 bases at V and 2 bases at J, with 13 bases between the two ends. The CDR3 is 14 residues long.

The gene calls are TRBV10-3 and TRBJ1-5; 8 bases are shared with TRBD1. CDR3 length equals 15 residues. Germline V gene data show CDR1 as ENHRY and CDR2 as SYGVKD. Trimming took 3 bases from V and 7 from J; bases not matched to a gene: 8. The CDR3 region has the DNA TGTGCCATCAGTGATGAGGACAGGGTCGGACAGCCCCAGCATTTT. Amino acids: CAISDEDRVGQPQHF.